A single sample is the source of the 27 T cell receptor beta chains below, sequenced in a study of CXCR3-negative and CXCR3-positive naive CD8 T cells. Via 5' RACE with UMI labels, TRB cDNA libraries were prepared. Following a re-call of the 5' RACE reads, TCRdb has one entry per CDR3 protein and lacks DNA. The sample totals 23,000 or so distinct CDR3 sequences. The sequencing sample was made of naive CXCR3- CD8+ T cells from blood. Stated subset: CD45RO-CCR7+CD27+CD95- naive CD8+ T cells lacking CXCR3 (TNR3-). The receptor source for this set is a human donor in good health. Some clones in this sample may be carry-over from other donors' samples.

V usage is TRBV15 and J usage is TRBJ2-4; TCRdb picks TRBD2, but there is no DNA to check that call. This CDR3 has 17 residues. The V gene's germline CDR1 is LNHNV and CDR2 YYDKDF (reference sequence). The CDR3 sequence: CATSRDGARIAKNIQYF.

This rearrangement joins TRBV20-1 to TRBJ2-1; TCRdb returns TRBD2, unconfirmable since there is no DNA. Germline CDR1 is DFQATT and CDR2 is SNEGSKA (reference sequence). This CDR3 comprises 16 residues. CDR3 sequence reads: CSAAPESGGPYNEQFF.

V is TRBV14 and J is TRBJ2-7. The CDR3 is made up of 15 amino acids. The germline CDR1 and CDR2 sequences are SGHDN and FVKESK. This CDR3 reads CASSAPPTGAHEQYF.

V is TRBV20-1 and J is TRBJ2-7; with no DNA, the TCRdb D assignment of TRBD1 cannot be verified. CDR3 length equals 15 residues. Germline CDR1 reads DFQATT; CDR2 reads SNEGSKA (reference sequence). The CDR3: CSAREWARGTYEQYF.

Frequency places this clonotype as medium-sized (0.01 to 0.1%). CDR3 region: CASSQDWGRVGQPQHF. The V call is TRBV4-3, the J call TRBJ1-5; TCRdb outputs TRBD1, but without DNA this stays unchecked. This CDR3 has 16 amino acids. Germline CDR1 reads LGHNA; CDR2 reads YSLEER.

V and J are TRBV11-3 and TRBJ2-1; the D call of TRBD2 rests on TCRdb alone, since no DNA is present to check it. Germline CDR1 is SGHNT and CDR2 is YENEEA. The CDR3 runs to 16 residues. The CDR3 sequence: CASRQTAGGSYNEQFF.

The chain combines TRBV27 with TRBJ2-1; TCRdb names TRBD1, which stays unverified in the absence of DNA. Germline CDR1 and CDR2: MNHEY and SMNVEV (reference sequence). The CDR3 covers 15 residues. This CDR3 reads CASSYQGGRGNEQFF.

The genes are TRBV7-3 and TRBJ1-1; absent DNA, TCRdb's TRBD1 call cannot be checked. The CDR3 totals 15 residues. Germline V gene sequence: CDR1 SGHTA, CDR2 FQGTGA. The CDR3: CASSSLQGFDTEAFF.

The genes are TRBV5-1 and TRBJ1-1. Germline CDR1 is SGHRS and CDR2 is YFSETQ. The CDR3 loop spans 12 amino acids. The CDR3 spells CASSGIEKEAFF.

This sequence joins TRBV7-9 and TRBJ2-7; TCRdb's D gene call, TRBD1, goes unchecked for lack of DNA. The CDR3 has 13 residues. The germline V gene encodes CDR1 SEHNR and CDR2 FQNEAQ (reference sequence). CDR3: CASSPTGEYEQYF.

V gene TRBV4-3 combines with J gene TRBJ2-7; the TCRdb call, TRBD2, lacks DNA for checking. Germline lookup yields CDR1 LGHNA and CDR2 YSLEER. This CDR3 contains 16 residues. The CDR3 spells CASSQESPASGYEQYF.

The J gene is TRBJ1-2, the V gene TRBV12-3 or TRBV12-4; with no DNA, the TCRdb D assignment of TRBD1 cannot be verified. CDR3 size: 12 residues. CDR3: CASLDSRRGYTF.

The genes are TRBV6-2 or TRBV6-3 and TRBJ2-2; as DNA is missing, the TRBD1 call by TCRdb cannot be tested. CDR3 length: 16 residues. CDR1 is MNHEY and CDR2 is SVGEGT in the germline V gene. CDR3 sequence reads: CASIIRDTIHTGELFF.

V and J are TRBV20-1 and TRBJ2-7. The CDR3 contains 13 residues. Germline values: CDR1 DFQATT, CDR2 SNEGSKA (reference sequence). The CDR3 reads CSAPRANPYEQYF.

This clonotype ranks as medium-sized (0.01 to 0.1%) in terms of frequency. The V and J genes are TRBV15 and TRBJ2-7. The CDR3 extends over 15 amino acids. CDR1 LNHNV and CDR2 YYDKDF come from the germline V gene (reference sequence). CDR3 in amino acids: CATSRDKQSSYEQYF.

The chain uses TRBV29-1 and TRBJ2-3; the TCRdb call, TRBD1, lacks DNA for checking. The CDR3 loop spans 13 amino acids. Germline assignment: CDR1 SQVTM and CDR2 ANQGSEA. The CDR3 here is CSVRDWGTDTQYF.

The V call is TRBV6-5, the J call TRBJ2-3; checking the TCRdb D call of TRBD2 is not possible without DNA. CDR1 and CDR2 (germline): MNHEY, SVGAGI. The CDR3 is 14 residues long. The CDR3: CASSYMGVTDTQYF.

In terms of frequency, this clonotype is medium-sized. The J gene is TRBJ1-1, the V gene TRBV20-1; no DNA is available, so the TRBD1 call from TCRdb remains unchecked. CDR1 DFQATT and CDR2 SNEGSKA come from the germline V gene (reference sequence). The CDR3 is 14 residues long. The CDR3 spells CSARDPGVNTEAFF.

CDR3 protein: CASSQRGGVSPLHF. The V gene is TRBV14, the J gene TRBJ1-6. Germline CDR1 SGHDN, CDR2 FVKESK. CDR3 size: 14 residues.

The J gene is TRBJ2-1, the V gene TRBV29-1; the TCRdb call, TRBD1, lacks DNA for checking. Germline V gene data show CDR1 as SQVTM and CDR2 as ANQGSEA. The length of the CDR3 is 14 residues. CDR3 loop: CSVIHRSRGNEQFF.

This chain uses TRBV20-1 with TRBJ2-1; TCRdb's assignment of TRBD1 cannot be checked, as there is no DNA. Germline V lookup: CDR1 DFQATT, CDR2 SNEGSKA (reference sequence). The CDR3 has 15 amino acids. CDR3 in amino acids: CSARDARVEMGEQFF.

V gene TRBV20-1 combines with J gene TRBJ2-5; the D call from TCRdb, TRBD2, cannot be confirmed without DNA. In germline, CDR1 is DFQATT, CDR2 SNEGSKA (reference sequence). The CDR3 loop spans 16 amino acids. CDR3 loop: CSATGTSGEFQETQYF.

The chain joins TRBV27 to TRBJ1-1; TCRdb's D call of TRBD1 is untestable without DNA. The CDR3 is 11 amino acids. The germline V gene has CDR1 MNHEY and CDR2 SMNVEV (reference sequence). This chain's CDR3 is CASEAGSEAFF.

The chain is built from TRBV20-1 and TRBJ1-2. CDR1 is DFQATT and CDR2 is SNEGSKA in the germline V gene (reference sequence). The CDR3 totals 15 residues. The CDR3 sequence: CSVIRPGKETYGYTF.

The chain couples TRBV7-6 to TRBJ1-3; the D gene TCRdb calls, TRBD1, cannot be checked with no DNA. The CDR3 runs to 18 residues. Germline CDR1 is SGHVS and CDR2 is FNYEAQ. The CDR3 sequence is CASSLAGAPGTSGNTIYF. The full variable domain, rest sourced from reference TRBV7-6 and TRBJ1-3, is GAGVSQSPRYKVTKRGQDVALRCDPISGHVSLYWYRQALGQGPEFLTYFNYEAQQDKSGLPNDRFSAERPEGSISTLTIQRTEQRDSAMYRCASSLAGAPGTSGNTIYFGEGSWLTVV.

J is TRBJ2-7 and V is TRBV6-2 or TRBV6-3. The germline CDR1 and CDR2 sequences are MNHEY and SVGEGT. The CDR3 has 11 residues. CDR3 sequence: CASRSSYEQYF.

The chain uses TRBV29-1 and TRBJ2-7; TCRdb picks TRBD2, but there is no DNA to check that call. The CDR3 length is 12 residues. The germline V gene encodes CDR1 SQVTM and CDR2 ANQGSEA. CDR3 sequence: CSAETGTHEQYF.